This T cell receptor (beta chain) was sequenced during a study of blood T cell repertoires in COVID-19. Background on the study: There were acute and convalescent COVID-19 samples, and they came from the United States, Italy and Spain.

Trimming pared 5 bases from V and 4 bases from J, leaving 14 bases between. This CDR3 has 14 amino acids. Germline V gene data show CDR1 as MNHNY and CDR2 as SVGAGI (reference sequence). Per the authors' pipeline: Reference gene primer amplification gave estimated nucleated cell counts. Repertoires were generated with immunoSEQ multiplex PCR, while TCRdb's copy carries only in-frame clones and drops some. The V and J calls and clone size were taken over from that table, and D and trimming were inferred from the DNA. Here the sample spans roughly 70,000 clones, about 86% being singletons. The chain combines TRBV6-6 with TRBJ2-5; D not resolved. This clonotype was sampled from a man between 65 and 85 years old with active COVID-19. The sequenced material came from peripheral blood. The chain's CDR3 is CASSPWAPIETQYF. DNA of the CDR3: TGTGCCAGCAGTCCATGGGCCCCAATAGAGACCCAGTACTTC.